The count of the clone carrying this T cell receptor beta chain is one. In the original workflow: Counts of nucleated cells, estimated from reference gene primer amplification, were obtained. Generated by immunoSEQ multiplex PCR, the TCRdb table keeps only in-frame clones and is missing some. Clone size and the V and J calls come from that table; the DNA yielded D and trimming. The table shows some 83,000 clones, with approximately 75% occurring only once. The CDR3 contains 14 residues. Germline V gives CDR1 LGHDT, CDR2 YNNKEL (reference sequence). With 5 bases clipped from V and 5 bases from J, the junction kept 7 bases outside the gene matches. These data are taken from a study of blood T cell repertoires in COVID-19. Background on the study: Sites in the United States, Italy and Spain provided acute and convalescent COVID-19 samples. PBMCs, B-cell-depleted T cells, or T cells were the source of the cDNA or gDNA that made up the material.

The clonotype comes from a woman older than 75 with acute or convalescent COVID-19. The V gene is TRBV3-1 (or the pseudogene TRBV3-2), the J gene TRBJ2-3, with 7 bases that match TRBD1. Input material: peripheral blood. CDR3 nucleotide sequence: TGTGCCAGCAGCTGGACAGGCCCACGAGATACGCAGTATTTT. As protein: CASSWTGPRDTQYF.